This entry features one T cell receptor (beta chain) sequence. Its cognate antigen is unknown. Generated by immunoSEQ multiplex PCR, the TCRdb table keeps only in-frame clones and is missing some. The sample holds about 100,000 clones, around 84% seen once. This sample was taken from a study of T cell responses to AZD1222 COVID-19 vaccine. General observations from the study: An increase in Spike-specific TCR breadth and depth was observed after two AZD1222 doses. CD4 TCRs covered the whole spike, strongest at regions 160-218 and 743-854. The study sampled repertoires only after the peak T cell response.

Per the germline V gene, CDR1 is LGHDT and CDR2 is YNNKEL (reference sequence). V shed 1 base and J shed 4 bases, with 10 bases lying between them. This CDR3 comprises 14 residues. Source: peripheral blood, taken on day 0 of AZD1222 vaccination. The TCR sequence derives from an adult in good health. This chain links TRBV3-1 (or the pseudogene TRBV3-2) with TRBJ1-2; D is undetermined. CDR3 protein: CASSQAPGGYGYTF. The CDR3 region has the DNA TGTGCCAGCAGCCAAGCACCGGGCGGCTATGGCTACACCTTC.